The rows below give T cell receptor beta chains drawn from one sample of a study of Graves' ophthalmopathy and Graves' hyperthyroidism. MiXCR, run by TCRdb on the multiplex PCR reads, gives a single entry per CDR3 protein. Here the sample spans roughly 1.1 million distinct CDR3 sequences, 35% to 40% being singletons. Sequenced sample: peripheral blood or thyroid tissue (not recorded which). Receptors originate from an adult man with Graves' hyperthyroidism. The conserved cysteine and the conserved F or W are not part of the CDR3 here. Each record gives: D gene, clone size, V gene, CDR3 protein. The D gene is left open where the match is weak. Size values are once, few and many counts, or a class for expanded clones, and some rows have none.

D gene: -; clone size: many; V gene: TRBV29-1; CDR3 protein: SVEIPNDYGYT
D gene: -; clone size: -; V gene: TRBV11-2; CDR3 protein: ASSVQGLLNTEAF
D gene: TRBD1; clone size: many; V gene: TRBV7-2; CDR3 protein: ASSRARAGGYEQY
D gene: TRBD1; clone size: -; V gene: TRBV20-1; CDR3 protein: SAKGAGGQTQH
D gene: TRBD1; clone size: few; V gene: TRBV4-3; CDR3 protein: ASSPADRDAEKLF
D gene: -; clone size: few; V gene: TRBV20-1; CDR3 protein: SARVGRTPDVYQSQH
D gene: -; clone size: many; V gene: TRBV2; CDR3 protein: ASRADEKLF
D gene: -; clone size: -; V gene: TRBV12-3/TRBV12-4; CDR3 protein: ASMSTGQAFFGYT
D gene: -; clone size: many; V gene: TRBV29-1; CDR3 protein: SVEDRKAGGGTGELF
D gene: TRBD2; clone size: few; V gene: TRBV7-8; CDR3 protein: ARAGGPVETQY
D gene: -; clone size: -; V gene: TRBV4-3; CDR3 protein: ASSQEQTTNEKLF
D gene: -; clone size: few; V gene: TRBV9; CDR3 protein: ASSVPAGGNYGYT
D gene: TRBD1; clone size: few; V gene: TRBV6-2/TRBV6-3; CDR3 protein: ASIRTGLVNTEAF
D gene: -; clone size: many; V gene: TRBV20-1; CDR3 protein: SASQGNTGELF
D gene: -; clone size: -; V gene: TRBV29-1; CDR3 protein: SVGQAGPYEQY
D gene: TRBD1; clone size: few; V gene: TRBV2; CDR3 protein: ASSVGQGELF
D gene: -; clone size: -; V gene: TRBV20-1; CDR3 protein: SARYGYT